The 5 T cell receptor beta chains reported below all come from one sample, sequenced in a study of CD8 T cells in ankylosing spondylitis (dated by TCRdb to the late 2010s). The library was made by 5' RACE. Sequencing was performed on an Illumina HiSeq 2500. TCRdb took the public reads, trimmed them with fastp at Q25, ran MiXCR for clone calling and kept in-frame beta chains. Rows matching on CDR3 protein sequence are summarized as one entry with the most common DNA and genes. Here the sample has approximately 300,000 distinct CDR3 sequences; less than 25% occur a single time. Around 3.2% of the sample is held by the ten biggest clonotypes. Sequenced material: blood, either unsorted or a sorted T cell fraction (not recorded which). Receptors originate from a female donor with ankylosing spondylitis or in good health (not recorded which).

The table lists this clonotype with a few counts. The chain has TRBV20-1 and TRBJ2-1; 12 bases are a match to TRBD2. This CDR3 contains 14 residues. Germline-derived CDR1 and CDR2 are DFQATT and SNEGSKA (reference sequence). V was clipped by 4 bases and J by 5 bases; unmatched bases: 3. CDR3: CSAMTSGRHNEQFF. CDR3 in DNA: TGCAGTGCTATGACTAGCGGGAGACACAATGAGCAGTTCTTC.

The table lists this clonotype with many counts. CDR3 protein: CSVAPMGDIQYF. CDR3 DNA sequence: TGCAGCGTTGCACCTATGGGGGACATTCAGTACTTC. The V call is TRBV29-1, the J call TRBJ2-4, with D tentatively TRBD1 or TRBD2 (5 bases each). Trimming removed 4 bases at V and 8 bases at J, with 12 bases between. CDR1 and CDR2 (germline): SQVTM, ANQGSEA. The CDR3 totals 12 residues. The whole variable domain, filled in from reference TRBV29-1 and TRBJ2-4, reads SAVISQKPSRDICQRGTSLTIQCQVDSQVTMMFWYRQQPGQSLTLIATANQGSEATYESGFVIDKFPISRPNLTFSTLTVSNMSPEDSSIYLCSVAPMGDIQYFGAGTRLSVL.

This clonotype was detected only a few times. The CDR3: CSAREPSGFDRFF. CDR3 DNA sequence: TGCAGTGCTAGGGAGCCTAGCGGGTTCGATCGGTTCTTC. The gene calls are TRBV20-1 and TRBJ2-1, with 8 positions matching TRBD2. CDR1 is DFQATT and CDR2 is SNEGSKA in the germline V gene (reference sequence). The V gene end was trimmed by 3 bases and the J gene end by 15 bases; junction bases not matched to a gene: 13. The CDR3 runs 13 residues.

The chain employs TRBV20-1 and TRBJ2-5; 10 bases line up with TRBD2. J gave up 5 bases and V 5 bases, and 11 bases lay outside the gene matches. The CDR3 consists of 15 residues. Germline V CDR1 and CDR2: DFQATT, SNEGSKA (reference sequence). CDR3 nucleotides: TGCAGTGCTCCCCATCCCGGGACTAGCGTGGAGACCCAGTACTTC. Amino acids: CSAPHPGTSVETQYF.

This clonotype has at least ten counts. The genes are TRBV7-8 and TRBJ2-1; TRBD2 might be the D (6 bases). Germline-derived CDR1 and CDR2 are SGHVS and FQNEAQ. Trimming shortened V by 5 bases and J by 8 bases, and 22 bases separated the two germline ends. This CDR3 region has 16 residues. The CDR3 DNA reads TGTGCCAGCAGCGCTCTTTGGGACTCTAAGCTGGATGAGCAGTTCTTC. Translating it yields CASSALWDSKLDEQFF.